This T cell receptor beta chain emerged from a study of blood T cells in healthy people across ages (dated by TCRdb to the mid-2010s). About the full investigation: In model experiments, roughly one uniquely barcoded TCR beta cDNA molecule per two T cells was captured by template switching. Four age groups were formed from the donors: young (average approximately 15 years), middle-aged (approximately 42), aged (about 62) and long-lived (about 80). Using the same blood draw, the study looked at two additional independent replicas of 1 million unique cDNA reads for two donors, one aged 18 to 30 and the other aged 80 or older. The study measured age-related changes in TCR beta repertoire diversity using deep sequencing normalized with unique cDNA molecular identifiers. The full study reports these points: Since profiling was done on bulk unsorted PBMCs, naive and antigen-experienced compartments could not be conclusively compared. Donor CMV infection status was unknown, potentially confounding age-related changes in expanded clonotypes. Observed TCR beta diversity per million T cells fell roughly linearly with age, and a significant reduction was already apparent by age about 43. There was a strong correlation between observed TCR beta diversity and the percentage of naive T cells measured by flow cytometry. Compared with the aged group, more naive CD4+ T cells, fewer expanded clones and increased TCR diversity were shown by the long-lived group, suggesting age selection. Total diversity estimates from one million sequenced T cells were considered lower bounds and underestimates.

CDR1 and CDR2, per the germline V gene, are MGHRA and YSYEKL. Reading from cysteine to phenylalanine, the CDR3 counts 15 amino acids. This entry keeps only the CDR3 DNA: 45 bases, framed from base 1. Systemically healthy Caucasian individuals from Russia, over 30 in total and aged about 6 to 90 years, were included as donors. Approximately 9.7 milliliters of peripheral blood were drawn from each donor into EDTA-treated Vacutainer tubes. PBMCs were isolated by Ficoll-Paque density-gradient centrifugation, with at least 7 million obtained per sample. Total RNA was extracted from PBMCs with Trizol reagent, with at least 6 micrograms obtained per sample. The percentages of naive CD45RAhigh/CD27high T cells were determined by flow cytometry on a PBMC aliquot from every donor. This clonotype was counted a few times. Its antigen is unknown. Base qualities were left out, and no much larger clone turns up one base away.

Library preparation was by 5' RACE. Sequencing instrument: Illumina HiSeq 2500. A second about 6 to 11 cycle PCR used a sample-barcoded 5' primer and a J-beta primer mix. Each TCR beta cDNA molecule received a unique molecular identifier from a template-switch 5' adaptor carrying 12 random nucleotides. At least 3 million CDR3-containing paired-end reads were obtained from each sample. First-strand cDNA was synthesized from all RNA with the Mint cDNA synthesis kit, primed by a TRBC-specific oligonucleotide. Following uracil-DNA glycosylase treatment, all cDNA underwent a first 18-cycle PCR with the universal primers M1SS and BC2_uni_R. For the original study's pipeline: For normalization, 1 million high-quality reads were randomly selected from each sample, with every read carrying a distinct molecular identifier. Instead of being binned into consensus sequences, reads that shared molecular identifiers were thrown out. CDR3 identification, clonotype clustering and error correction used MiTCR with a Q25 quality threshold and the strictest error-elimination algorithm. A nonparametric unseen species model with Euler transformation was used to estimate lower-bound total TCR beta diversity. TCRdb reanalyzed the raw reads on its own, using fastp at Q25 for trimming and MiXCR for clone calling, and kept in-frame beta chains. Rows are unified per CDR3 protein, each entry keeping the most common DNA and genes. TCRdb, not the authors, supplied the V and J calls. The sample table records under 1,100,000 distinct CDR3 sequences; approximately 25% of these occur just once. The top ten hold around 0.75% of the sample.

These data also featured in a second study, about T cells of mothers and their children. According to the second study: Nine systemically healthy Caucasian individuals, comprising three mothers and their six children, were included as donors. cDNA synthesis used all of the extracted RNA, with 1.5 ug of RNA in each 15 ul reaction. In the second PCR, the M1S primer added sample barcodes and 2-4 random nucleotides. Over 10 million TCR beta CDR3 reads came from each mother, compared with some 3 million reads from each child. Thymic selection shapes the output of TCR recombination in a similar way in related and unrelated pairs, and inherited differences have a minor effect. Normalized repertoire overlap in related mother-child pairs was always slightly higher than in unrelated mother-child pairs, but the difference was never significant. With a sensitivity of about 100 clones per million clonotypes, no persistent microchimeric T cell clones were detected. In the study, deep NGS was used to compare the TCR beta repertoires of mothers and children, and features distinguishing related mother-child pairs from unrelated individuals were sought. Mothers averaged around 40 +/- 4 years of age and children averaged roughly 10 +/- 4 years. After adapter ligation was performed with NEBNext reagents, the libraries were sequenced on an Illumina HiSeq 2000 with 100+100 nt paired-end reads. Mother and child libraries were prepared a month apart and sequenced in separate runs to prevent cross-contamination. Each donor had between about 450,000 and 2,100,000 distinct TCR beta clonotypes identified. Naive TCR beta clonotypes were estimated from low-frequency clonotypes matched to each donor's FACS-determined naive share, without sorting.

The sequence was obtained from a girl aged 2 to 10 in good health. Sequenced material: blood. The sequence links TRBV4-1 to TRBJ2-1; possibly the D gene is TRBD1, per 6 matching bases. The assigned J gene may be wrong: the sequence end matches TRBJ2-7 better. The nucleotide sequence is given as TGCGCCAGCAGCCAAGATCTAGGACAGATCTACGAGCAGTACTTC. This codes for CASSQDLGQIYEQYF.